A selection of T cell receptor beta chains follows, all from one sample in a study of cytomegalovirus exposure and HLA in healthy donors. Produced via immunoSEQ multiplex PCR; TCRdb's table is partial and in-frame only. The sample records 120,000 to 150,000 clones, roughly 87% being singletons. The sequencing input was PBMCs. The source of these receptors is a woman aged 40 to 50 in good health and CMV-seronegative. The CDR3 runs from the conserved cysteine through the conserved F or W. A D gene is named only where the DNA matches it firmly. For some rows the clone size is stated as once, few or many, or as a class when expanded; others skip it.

DNA: TGCGCCAGCAGTGGGCAGGGGGCGTCGGAGACCCAGTACTTC
CDR3: CASSGQGASETQYF
V: TRBV10-1
D: TRBD1
size: .
length: 14
J: TRBJ2-5

DNA: TGTGCCAGTAGCGGGACTAGCGGAGCTACCGGGGAGCTGTTTTTT
CDR3: CASSGTSGATGELFF
V: TRBV19
D: TRBD2
size: .
length: 15
J: TRBJ2-2

DNA: TGTGCCATCAGTGAGTCCTTTGGGACTGCCACGGGTAAAGGCTACACCTTC
CDR3: CAISESFGTATGKGYTF
V: TRBV10-3
D: .
size: .
length: 17
J: TRBJ1-2

DNA: TGCGCCAGCAGCTTCATGGGGACTAGCGGCACCGGGGAGCTGTTTTTT
CDR3: CASSFMGTSGTGELFF
V: TRBV5-1
D: TRBD2
size: .
length: 16
J: TRBJ2-2

DNA: TGTGCCAGCAGCCAGCACACGGCAGGGGCTAAACTGTTTTTT
CDR3: CASSQHTAGAKLFF
V: TRBV4-2
D: .
size: .
length: 14
J: TRBJ1-4

DNA: TGTGCCAGCAGCCGCAGTAGCAATCAGCCCCAGCATTTT
CDR3: CASSRSSNQPQHF
V: TRBV7-2
D: .
size: few
length: 13
J: TRBJ1-5

DNA: TGTGCCATCTCCTACTCTAGCGGGAAAGAGACCCAGTACTTC
CDR3: CAISYSSGKETQYF
V: TRBV28
D: TRBD2
size: .
length: 14
J: TRBJ2-5

DNA: TGCGCCAGCAGCCAAGTTGAGACAGGCCCCTACGAGCAGTACTTC
CDR3: CASSQVETGPYEQYF
V: TRBV4-1
D: .
size: .
length: 15
J: TRBJ2-7

DNA: TGCGCCAGCAGCAAAGTCCCGGGGGTAAACACTGAAGCTTTCTTT
CDR3: CASSKVPGVNTEAFF
V: TRBV5-1
D: .
size: .
length: 15
J: TRBJ1-1

DNA: TGTGCCAGCAGCTTACGGCTAGCGGGTTCCTACGAGCAGTACTTC
CDR3: CASSLRLAGSYEQYF
V: TRBV11-3
D: TRBD2
size: .
length: 15
J: TRBJ2-7

DNA: TGCGCCAGCAGGGGGGACAGTGACCAGCCCCAGCATTTT
CDR3: CASRGDSDQPQHF
V: TRBV5-1
D: TRBD1
size: once
length: 13
J: TRBJ1-5

DNA: TGCGCCAGCAGCCAAGAGCCGACTAGCTACCCCGGGGAGCTGTTTTTT
CDR3: CASSQEPTSYPGELFF
V: TRBV4-3
D: TRBD2
size: .
length: 16
J: TRBJ2-2

DNA: TGTGCCAGCAGCTCCGGACTAAGATACGAGCAGTACTTC
CDR3: CASSSGLRYEQYF
V: TRBV7-8
D: .
size: .
length: 13
J: TRBJ2-7

DNA: TGTGCCAGCAGCCAAACCGGACAGGGGGCCTACGAGCAGTACTTC
CDR3: CASSQTGQGAYEQYF
V: TRBV14
D: TRBD1
size: .
length: 15
J: TRBJ2-7

DNA: TGTGCCAGCAGTTTGGGGGCTGAGGGACAAGAGACCCAGTACTTC
CDR3: CASSLGAEGQETQYF
V: TRBV28
D: .
size: .
length: 15
J: TRBJ2-5